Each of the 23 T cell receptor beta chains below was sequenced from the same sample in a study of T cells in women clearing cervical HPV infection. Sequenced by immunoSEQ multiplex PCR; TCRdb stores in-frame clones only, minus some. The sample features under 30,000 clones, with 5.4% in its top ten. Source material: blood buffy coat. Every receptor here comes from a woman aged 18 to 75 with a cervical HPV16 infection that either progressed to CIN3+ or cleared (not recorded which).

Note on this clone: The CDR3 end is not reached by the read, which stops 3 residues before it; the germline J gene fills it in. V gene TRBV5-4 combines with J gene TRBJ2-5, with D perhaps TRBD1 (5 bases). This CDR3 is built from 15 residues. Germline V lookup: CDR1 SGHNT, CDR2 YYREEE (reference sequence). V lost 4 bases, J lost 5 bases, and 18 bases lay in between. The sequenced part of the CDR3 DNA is TGTGCCAGCAGCCCAGACAGCCTCCTCGGGGAGACC. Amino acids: CASSPDSLLGET. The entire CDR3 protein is CASSPDSLLGETQYF.

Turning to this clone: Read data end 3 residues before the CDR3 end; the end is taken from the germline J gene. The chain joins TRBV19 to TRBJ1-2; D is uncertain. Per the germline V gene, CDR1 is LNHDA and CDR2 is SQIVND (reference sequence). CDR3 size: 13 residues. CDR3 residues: CASSSQPNYDYTF. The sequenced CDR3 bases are TGTGCCAGTAGTTCCCAACCGAACTACGAC.

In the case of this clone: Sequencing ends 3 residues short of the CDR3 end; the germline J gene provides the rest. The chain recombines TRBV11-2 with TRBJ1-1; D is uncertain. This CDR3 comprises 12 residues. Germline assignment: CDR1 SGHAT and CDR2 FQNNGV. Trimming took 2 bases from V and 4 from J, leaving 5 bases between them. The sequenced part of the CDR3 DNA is TGTGCCAGCAGCTTAAAGGCCACTGAA. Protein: CASSLKATE. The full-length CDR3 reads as CASSLKATEAFF.

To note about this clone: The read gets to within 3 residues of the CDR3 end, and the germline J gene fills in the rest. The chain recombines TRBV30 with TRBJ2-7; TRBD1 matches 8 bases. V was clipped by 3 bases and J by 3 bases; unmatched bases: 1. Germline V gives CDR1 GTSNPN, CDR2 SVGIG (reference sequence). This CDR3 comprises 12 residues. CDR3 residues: CAWRGQVYEQYF. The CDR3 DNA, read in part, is TGTGCCTGGAGGGGACAGGTCTACGAG.

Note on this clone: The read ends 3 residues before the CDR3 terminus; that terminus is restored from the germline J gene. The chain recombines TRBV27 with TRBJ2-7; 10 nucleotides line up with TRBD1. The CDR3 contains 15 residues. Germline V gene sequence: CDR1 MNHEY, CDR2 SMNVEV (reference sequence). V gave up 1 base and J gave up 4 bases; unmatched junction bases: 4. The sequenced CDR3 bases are TGTGCCAGCAGTTTATTGGACAGGGGGTGGTACGAG. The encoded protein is CASSLLDRGWYE. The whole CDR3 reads CASSLLDRGWYEQYF.

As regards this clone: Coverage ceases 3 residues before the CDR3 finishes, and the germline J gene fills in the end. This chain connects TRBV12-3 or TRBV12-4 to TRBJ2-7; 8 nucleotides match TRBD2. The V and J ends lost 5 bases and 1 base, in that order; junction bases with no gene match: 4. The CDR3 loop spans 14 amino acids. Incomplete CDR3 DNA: TGTGCCAGCAGTCCGGCTAGCGGGTCCTACGAG. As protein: CASSPASGSYE. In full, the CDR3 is CASSPASGSYEQYF.

The sequenced part of the CDR3 DNA is TGTGCCAGCAGCTTGGTAGGGGGAGTGAGGTCCTACGAG. Protein sequence: CASSLVGGVRSYE. The entire CDR3 reads CASSLVGGVRSYEQYF. The chain links TRBV5-4 to TRBJ2-7, with a tentative D call TRBD1 (6 bases). Read coverage stops 3 residues before the CDR3 terminus; the germline J gene supplies the remainder. The CDR3 spans 16 residues. Germline V gene sequence: CDR1 SGHNT, CDR2 YYREEE (reference sequence). V gave up 0 bases and J gave up 1 base, with 14 bases separating them. Full variable domain (remainder filled in from reference TRBV5-4 and TRBJ2-7): ETGVTQSPTHLIKTRGQQVTLRCSSQSGHNTVSWYQQALGQGPQFIFQYYREEENGRGNFPPRFSGLQFPNYSSELNVNALELDDSALYLCASSLVGGVRSYEQYFGPGTRLTVT.

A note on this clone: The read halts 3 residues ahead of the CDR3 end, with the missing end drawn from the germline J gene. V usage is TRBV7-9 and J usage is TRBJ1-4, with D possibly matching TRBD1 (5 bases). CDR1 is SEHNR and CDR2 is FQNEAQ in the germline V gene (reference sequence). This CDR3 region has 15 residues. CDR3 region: CASSLANGQINVLFF. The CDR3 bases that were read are TGTGCCAGCAGCTTAGCGAACGGACAAATCAACGTA.

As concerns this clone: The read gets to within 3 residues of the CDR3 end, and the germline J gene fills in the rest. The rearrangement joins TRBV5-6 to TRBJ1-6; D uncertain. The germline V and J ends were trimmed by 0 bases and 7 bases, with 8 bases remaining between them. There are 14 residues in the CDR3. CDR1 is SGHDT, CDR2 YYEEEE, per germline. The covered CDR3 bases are TGTGCCAGCAGCTTGGCTCAGGTAAATTCACCC. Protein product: CASSLAQVNSP. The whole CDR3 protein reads CASSLAQVNSPLHF.

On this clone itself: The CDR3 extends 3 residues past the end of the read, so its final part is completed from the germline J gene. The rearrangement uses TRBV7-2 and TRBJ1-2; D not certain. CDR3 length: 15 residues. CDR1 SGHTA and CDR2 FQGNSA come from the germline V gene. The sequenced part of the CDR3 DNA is TGTGCCAGCAGTTCCCGACTAGCGGGAAGATACGAC. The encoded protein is CASSSRLAGRYD. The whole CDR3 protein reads CASSSRLAGRYDYTF. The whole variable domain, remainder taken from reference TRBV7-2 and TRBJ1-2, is GAGVSQSPSNKVTEKGKDVELRCDPISGHTALYWYRQSLGQGLEFLIYFQGNSAPDKSGLPSDRFSAERTGGSVSTLTIQRTQQEDSAVYLCASSSRLAGRYDYTFGSGTRLTVV.

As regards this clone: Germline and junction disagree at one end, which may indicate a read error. CDR3 DNA (partial): TGCACCAGCAGCTTGGGGGGCGGCTCTAACTATGGC. Amino acids: CTSSLGGGSNYG. The full CDR3 protein is CTSSLGGGSNYGYTF. The rearrangement joins TRBV5-1 to TRBJ1-2; possibly TRBD1 for D (6 bases). The CDR3 end falls 3 residues outside the read, so it is completed with the germline J gene. This CDR3 contains 15 residues. The V gene's germline CDR1 is SGHRS and CDR2 YFSETQ.

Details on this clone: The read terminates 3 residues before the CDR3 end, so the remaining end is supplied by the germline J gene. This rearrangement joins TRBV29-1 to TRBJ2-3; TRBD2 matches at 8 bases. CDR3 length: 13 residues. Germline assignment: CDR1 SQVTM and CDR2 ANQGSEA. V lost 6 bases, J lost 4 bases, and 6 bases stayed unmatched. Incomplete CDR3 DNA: TGCAGCGTCGGAACTAGCGGAGCAGATACG. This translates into CSVGTSGADT. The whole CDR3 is CSVGTSGADTQYF.

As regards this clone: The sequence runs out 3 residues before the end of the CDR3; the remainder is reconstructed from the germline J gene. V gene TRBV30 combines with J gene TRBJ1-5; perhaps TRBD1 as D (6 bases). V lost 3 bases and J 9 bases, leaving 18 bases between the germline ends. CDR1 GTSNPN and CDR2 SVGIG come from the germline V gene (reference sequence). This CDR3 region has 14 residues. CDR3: CAWSQGTARTPQHF. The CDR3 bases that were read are TGTGCCTGGAGCCAGGGGACGGCCCGGACGCCC.

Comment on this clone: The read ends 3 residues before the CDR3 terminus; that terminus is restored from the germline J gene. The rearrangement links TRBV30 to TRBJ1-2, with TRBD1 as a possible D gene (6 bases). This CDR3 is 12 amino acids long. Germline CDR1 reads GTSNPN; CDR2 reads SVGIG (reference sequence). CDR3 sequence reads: CAWSPGVVGYTF. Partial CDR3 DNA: TGTGCCTGGAGCCCAGGGGTGGTAGGC.

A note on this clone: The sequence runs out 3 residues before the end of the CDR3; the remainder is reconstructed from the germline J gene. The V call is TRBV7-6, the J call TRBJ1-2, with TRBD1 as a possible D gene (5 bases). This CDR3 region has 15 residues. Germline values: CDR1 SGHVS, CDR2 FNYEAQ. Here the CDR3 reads CASSLVGRATDTYTF. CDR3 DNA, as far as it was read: TGTGCCAGCAGCTTAGTAGGCAGGGCGACAGATACC.

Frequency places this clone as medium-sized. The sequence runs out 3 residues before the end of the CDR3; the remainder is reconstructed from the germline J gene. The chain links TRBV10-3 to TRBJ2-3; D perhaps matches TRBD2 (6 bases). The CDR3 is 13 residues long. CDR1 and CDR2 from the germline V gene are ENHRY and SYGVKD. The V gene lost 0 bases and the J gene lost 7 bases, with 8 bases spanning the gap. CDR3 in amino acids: CAISESSGHTQYF. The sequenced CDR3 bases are TGTGCCATCAGTGAGTCAAGCGGGCATACG.

The CDR3 DNA, read in part, is TGCGCCAGCAGCCCGCGGACTAGCGGGCAACCCGGGGGGACC. It yields the protein CASSPRTSGQPGGT. The whole CDR3 protein reads CASSPRTSGQPGGTQYF. The V and J genes are TRBV5-1 and TRBJ2-5; TRBD2 matches 11 bases. The read ends 3 residues shy of where the CDR3 ends; the end is completed using the germline J gene. The germline V gene encodes CDR1 SGHRS and CDR2 YFSETQ. J lost 7 bases, V lost 4 bases, and 15 bases had no gene match. This CDR3 comprises 17 residues.

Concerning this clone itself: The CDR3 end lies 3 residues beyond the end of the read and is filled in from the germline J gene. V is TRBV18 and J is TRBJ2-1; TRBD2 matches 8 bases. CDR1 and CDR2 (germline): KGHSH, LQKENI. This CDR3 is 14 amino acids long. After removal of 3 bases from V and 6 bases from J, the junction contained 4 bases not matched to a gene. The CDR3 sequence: CASSPGLDTNEQFF. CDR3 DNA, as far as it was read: TGTGCCAGCTCACCGGGACTAGACACCAATGAG.

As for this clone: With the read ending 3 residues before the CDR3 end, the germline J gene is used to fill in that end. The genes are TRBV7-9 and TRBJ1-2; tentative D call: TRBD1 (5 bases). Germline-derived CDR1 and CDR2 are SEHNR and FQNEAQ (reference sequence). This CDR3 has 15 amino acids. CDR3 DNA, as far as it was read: TGTGCCAGCAGCTCGGGACTAGCGGGAAGAAATGAC. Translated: CASSSGLAGRND. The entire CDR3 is CASSSGLAGRNDYTF.

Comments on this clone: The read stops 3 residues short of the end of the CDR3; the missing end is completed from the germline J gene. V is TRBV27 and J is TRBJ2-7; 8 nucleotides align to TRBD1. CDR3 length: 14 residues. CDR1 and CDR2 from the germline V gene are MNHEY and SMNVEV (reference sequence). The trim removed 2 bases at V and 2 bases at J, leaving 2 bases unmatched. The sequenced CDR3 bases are TGTGCCAGCAGTTTAGGACAGGGCGCCTACGAG. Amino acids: CASSLGQGAYE. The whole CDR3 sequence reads CASSLGQGAYEQYF.

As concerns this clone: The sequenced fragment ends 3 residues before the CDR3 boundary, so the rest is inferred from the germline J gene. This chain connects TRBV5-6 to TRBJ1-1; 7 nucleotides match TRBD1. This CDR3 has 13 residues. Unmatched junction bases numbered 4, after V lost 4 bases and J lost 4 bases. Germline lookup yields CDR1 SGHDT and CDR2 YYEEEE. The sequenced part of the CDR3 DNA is TGTGCCAGCAGCCTGGGACAGATCACTGAA. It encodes CASSLGQITE. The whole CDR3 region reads CASSLGQITEAFF. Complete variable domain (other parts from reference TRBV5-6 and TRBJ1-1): DAGVTQSPTHLIKTRGQQVTLRCSPKSGHDTVSWYQQALGQGPQFIFQYYEEEERQRGNFPDRFSGHQFPNYSSELNVNALLLGDSALYLCASSLGQITEAFFGQGTRLTVV.

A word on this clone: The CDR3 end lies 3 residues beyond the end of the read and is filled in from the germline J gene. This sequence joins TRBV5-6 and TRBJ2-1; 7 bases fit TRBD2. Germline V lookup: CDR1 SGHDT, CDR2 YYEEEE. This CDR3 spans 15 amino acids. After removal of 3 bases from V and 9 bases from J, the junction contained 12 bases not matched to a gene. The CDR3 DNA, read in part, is TGTGCCAGCAGCTCGGATGTAGCGGGTGTCGGTGAG. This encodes CASSSDVAGVGE. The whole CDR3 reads CASSSDVAGVGEQFF.

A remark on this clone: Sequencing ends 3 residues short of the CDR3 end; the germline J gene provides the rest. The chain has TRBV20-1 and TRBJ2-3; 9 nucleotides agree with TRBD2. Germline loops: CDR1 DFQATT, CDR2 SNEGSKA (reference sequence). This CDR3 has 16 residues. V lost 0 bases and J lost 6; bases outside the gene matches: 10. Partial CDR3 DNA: TGCAGTGCTAGAGATCTTAGGAGCGGGAGGTTGGATACG. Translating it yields CSARDLRSGRLDT. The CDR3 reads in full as CSARDLRSGRLDTQYF.